The clone carrying this T cell receptor (beta chain) was observed a few times. What it binds is not known. V trimming: 1 base; J trimming: 2 bases; junction bases outside the gene matches: 6. CDR1 and CDR2 (germline): ENHRY, SYGVKD. This CDR3 has 17 residues. This specimen belongs to a study of T cell responses to AZD1222 COVID-19 vaccine. Study-wide results and caveats: Clonal diversity may have been underestimated, and the donors were mostly white British, with more females than males.

Produced via immunoSEQ multiplex PCR; TCRdb's table is partial and in-frame only. The profile covers 75,000 to 90,000 clones, with about 84% appearing a single time and 8.7% taken by the ten largest. The specimen was peripheral blood, collected on day 0 of AZD1222 vaccination. The sequence derives from an adult in good health. This chain joins TRBV10-3 and TRBJ1-5; TRBD1 matches 9 bases. The CDR3 nucleotides read TGTGCCATCAGTGAGTTGGGACAGGGTAGCGGCAATCAGCCCCAGCATTTT. Translated: CAISELGQGSGNQPQHF.